These T cell receptor beta chains were read from a single sample in a study of control samples from healthy donors and cancer patients. Some clones are missing from TCRdb's copy, which holds only in-frame ones; the method was immunoSEQ multiplex PCR. The sample holds 65,000 to 80,000 clones, around nine tenths seen once. Specimen: PBMCs. The receptors were sampled from a woman aged 55-69 years with head and neck cancer. The CDR3 runs from the conserved cysteine through the conserved F or W. D genes are given only for firm matches. The size of a clone is reported for some rows only, either as once, few or many, or as a class for expanded clones.

j_gene | v_gene | abundance | d_gene | CDR3nt | CDR3aa
TRBJ1-1 | TRBV19 | . | TRBD1 | TGTGCCAGTAGTCTTCCGGACAGGCGAGGCACTGAAGCTTTCTTT | CASSLPDRRGTEAFF
TRBJ2-1 | TRBV4-3 | . | . | TGCGCCAGCAGCCAAGACACTAGCCCGAATGAGCAGTTCTTC | CASSQDTSPNEQFF
TRBJ2-1 | TRBV29-1 | . | . | TGCAGCGGGACTACCTACAATGAGCAGTTCTTC | CSGTTYNEQFF
TRBJ2-5 | TRBV12-2 | . | . | TGTGCAAGTCGCCCCCCCGAGGAAGCGGGAGTTGAAGAGACCCAGTACTTC | CASRPPEEAGVEETQYF
TRBJ2-2 | TRBV15 | . | . | TGTGCCACCAGCAGAGAACAGGTGAACACCGGGGAGCTGTTTTTT | CATSREQVNTGELFF
TRBJ1-6 | TRBV5-4 | . | TRBD1 | TGTGCCAGCAGCTTCGGACAGGGGTTTAATTCACCCCTCCACTTT | CASSFGQGFNSPLHF
TRBJ2-1 | TRBV6-4 | . | TRBD2 | TGTGCCAGCAGTGACCTAGCGGGAGATGAGCAGTTCTTC | CASSDLAGDEQFF
TRBJ2-3 | TRBV24-1 | . | TRBD2 | TGTGCCACCAGAGAAGCGGGAGACTTCGATACGCAGTATTTT | CATREAGDFDTQYF
TRBJ2-1 | TRBV30 | few | . | TGTGCCTGGAATAAGCGGATGAGATACAATGAGCAGTTCTTC | CAWNKRMRYNEQFF
TRBJ1-4 | TRBV29-1 | . | TRBD1 | TGCAGCGGCGCTAGGACAGGGGATGGTGGTGAAAAACTGTTTTTT | CSGARTGDGGEKLFF
TRBJ2-1 | TRBV27 | . | . | TGTGCCAGCAGTTTATCGGTCTTACGGGAGTTGGGTAATGAGCAGTTCTTC | CASSLSVLRELGNEQFF
TRBJ2-3 | TRBV6-5 | . | . | TGTGCCAGCAGTTACTCCTCTAGAGATGTAGATACGCAGTATTTT | CASSYSSRDVDTQYF
TRBJ1-4 | TRBV3-1/TRBV3-2 | . | . | TGTGCCAGCAGCCTTACCGGGGCGGGGGGCTCGCGGAAACTGTTTTTT | CASSLTGAGGSRKLFF
TRBJ2-1 | TRBV6-2/TRBV6-3 | once | . | TGTGCCAGCAGTTACCGTTTCGGGAGAGTGGAGGGTGCCCGCTACAATGAGCAGTTCTTC | CASSYRFGRVEGARYNEQFF
TRBJ2-1 | TRBV2 | . | TRBD2 | TGTGCCAGCAGTGAGGGTCTAGCGGGAGTCCATGAGCAGTTCTTC | CASSEGLAGVHEQFF
TRBJ2-1 | TRBV5-1 | . | TRBD2 | TGCGCCAGCAAGACTAGCGTTGAGCAGTTCTTC | CASKTSVEQFF
TRBJ2-2 | TRBV11-2 | . | TRBD1 | TGTGCCAGCAGCTCCCGGACAGGGGTAACCACCGGGGAGCTGTTTTTT | CASSSRTGVTTGELFF
TRBJ1-5 | TRBV19 | . | . | TGTGCCAGTAGTATAGAAACAGCGGGCGGTCAGCCCCAGCATTTT | CASSIETAGGQPQHF
TRBJ2-1 | TRBV5-6 | . | TRBD2 | TGTGCCAGCAGCTTTGGCGGGAGAACCTACAATGAGCAGTTCTTC | CASSFGGRTYNEQFF
TRBJ2-1 | TRBV5-6 | . | . | TGTGCCAGCAGCTTGGTTCGGCCTAGCGTTAATGAGCAGTTCTTC | CASSLVRPSVNEQFF
TRBJ2-5 | TRBV6-5 | . | TRBD1 | TGTGCCAGCAGCGGACAGGCTGTCGGCCACGAGACCCAGTACTTC | CASSGQAVGHETQYF
TRBJ2-7 | TRBV7-2 | . | TRBD2 | TGTGCCAGCAGCAAAGGACTAGCGGGAGAGGAGCAGTACTTC | CASSKGLAGEEQYF
TRBJ2-3 | TRBV24-1 | . | . | TGTGCCACCAGTGATTTGCCCCTCCAGTCAATATCTAGCACAGATACGCAGTATTTT | CATSDLPLQSISSTDTQYF
TRBJ1-2 | TRBV23-1 | . | TRBD1 | TGCGCCAGCACGGGACAGCTCTATGGCTACACCTTC | CASTGQLYGYTF
TRBJ2-3 | TRBV28 | . | . | TGTGCCAGCCGGGACTCTAGCACAGATACGCAGTATTTT | CASRDSSTDTQYF
TRBJ2-5 | TRBV15 | once | TRBD2 | TGTGCCACCAGCAGAGATCCCGGGACTAGCGGGAGAGGAGAGACCCAGTACTTC | CATSRDPGTSGRGETQYF
TRBJ2-3 | TRBV4-2 | . | . | TGTGCCAGCACATCGACTCCTGGGAGCACAGATACGCAGTATTTT | CASTSTPGSTDTQYF
TRBJ1-6 | TRBV19 | . | . | TGTGCCGGTTCCAACAGGGAGAGTAATTCACCCCTCCACTTT | CAGSNRESNSPLHF
TRBJ2-5 | TRBV7-2 | . | . | TGTGCCAGCAGCCCCCTGGGGCGGAGTCAAGAGACCCAGTACTTC | CASSPLGRSQETQYF
TRBJ2-7 | TRBV5-1 | once | TRBD1 | TGCGCCAGCAGCTTAGCAGGGGGCGGTGGGTACGAGCAGTACTTC | CASSLAGGGGYEQYF
TRBJ2-2 | TRBV19 | . | . | TGTGCCAGTAGTATGAGGCGTCAGGGCGGCACCGGGGAGCTGTTTTTT | CASSMRRQGGTGELFF